A selection of T cell receptor beta chains follows, all from one sample in a study of T cells in Graves' hyperthyroidism and ophthalmopathy. TCRdb ran MiXCR on the multiplex PCR reads and lists one entry per CDR3 protein. The sample holds approximately 260,000 distinct CDR3 sequences, about 16% seen once. The sequenced sample consisted of blood. Receptors originate from a woman aged 50 to 65 with Graves' hyperthyroidism that later progressed to Graves' ophthalmopathy. Both conserved end residues are part of each CDR3. Fields, in order: J gene, clone size, V gene, D gene, CDR3 DNA, CDR3 protein. The D gene is left open where the match is weak. A row's size may be missing; if present it is once, few, many or a size class.

>TRBJ1-1|few|TRBV19|.
TGTGCCAGTAGTACCCGTGACAGCTCCTTTGAAGCTTTCTTT
CASSTRDSSFEAFF
>TRBJ2-6|.|TRBV24-1|TRBD2
TGTGCCACCAGTGAACGGAGACTAGCGTCTCGTCTTCTCTCTGGGGCCAACGTCCTGACTTTC
CATSERRLASRLLSGANVLTF
>TRBJ2-7|.|TRBV7-9|.
TGTGCCAGCAGCCCCATTTGGACCCCTACCGAGCAGTACTTC
CASSPIWTPTEQYF
>TRBJ1-1|many|TRBV24-1|.
TGTGCCACCAGTGGAGAGGCTGAAGCTTTCTTT
CATSGEAEAFF
>TRBJ1-5|many|TRBV2|TRBD1
TGTGCCAGCAGGGACAGGGGACGGGGCAATCAGCCCCAGCATTTT
CASRDRGRGNQPQHF
>TRBJ2-5|many|TRBV7-9|TRBD2
TGTGCCAGCAGCTACCCAGGACTAGCGGATCAAGAGACCCAGTACTTC
CASSYPGLADQETQYF
>TRBJ1-1|many|TRBV18|.
TGTGCCAGCTCACCCCCGACACTCTGGAACACTGAAGCTTTCTTT
CASSPPTLWNTEAFF
>TRBJ2-7|few|TRBV20-1|.
TGCAGTGCTAGAGATGAGCGGGCTGGAGTCTCCTACGAGCAGTACTTC
CSARDERAGVSYEQYF
>TRBJ2-2|many|TRBV18|.
TGTGCCAGCTCACCAGTAACGGGACGGGATACCGGGGAGCTGTTTTTT
CASSPVTGRDTGELFF
>TRBJ2-7|many|TRBV27|.
TGTGCCAGCAGGGGGGGTATCGTCGAGCAGTACTTC
CASRGGIVEQYF
>TRBJ1-1|many|TRBV2|.
TGTGCCAGCAGTGAAGCTCGTGACAACACTGAAGCTTTCTTT
CASSEARDNTEAFF
>TRBJ1-5|.|TRBV7-9|TRBD1
TGTGCCAGCAGCTGGGACAGGGGTGTAGGCAATCAGCCCCAGCACTTT
CASSWDRGVGNQPQHF
>TRBJ2-2|many|TRBV3-1|.
TGTGCCAGCAGCCGGAACCCCGGGGAGCTGTTTTTT
CASSRNPGELFF
>TRBJ2-1|many|TRBV5-5|TRBD2
TGTGCCAGCAGCTCCATCCGCGCGGGAGTTGACAATGAGCAGTTCTTC
CASSSIRAGVDNEQFF
>TRBJ2-3|many|TRBV18|TRBD2
TGTGCCAGCTCATCCCGGACTAGCGGGACCCCAGATACGCAGTATTTT
CASSSRTSGTPDTQYF
>TRBJ1-1|.|TRBV27|.
TGTGCCAGCAGTTTCAGGGAGGGGAACACTGAAGCTTTCTTT
CASSFREGNTEAFF
>TRBJ1-3|.|TRBV9|.
TGTGCCAGCAGCCTGGCTACCTCTGGAAACACCATATATTTT
CASSLATSGNTIYF
>TRBJ2-5|.|TRBV9|TRBD2
TGTGCCAGCAGCGTAGGCGGGGGTCCCCTGGAGACCCAGTACTTC
CASSVGGGPLETQYF
>TRBJ1-2|many|TRBV29-1|.
TGCAGCGTTCTAACCGGGCCGAACTATGGCTACACCTTC
CSVLTGPNYGYTF
>TRBJ1-5|.|TRBV20-1|TRBD1
TGCAGTGCTAGAGGGACAGGGTATAGCAATCAGCCCCAGCATTTT
CSARGTGYSNQPQHF
>TRBJ2-6|few|TRBV20-1|.
TGCAGTGCTATGGGCTCTGGGGCCAACGTCCTGACTTTC
CSAMGSGANVLTF
>TRBJ1-1|many|TRBV12-3/TRBV12-4|TRBD1
TGTGCCAGCAGTGCAGGGGGCGCTGAAGCTTTCTTT
CASSAGGAEAFF
>TRBJ2-3|.|TRBV20-1|.
TGCAGTGCTAGCGTCCAGCGGACAGATACGCAGTATTTT
CSASVQRTDTQYF
>TRBJ2-3|many|TRBV5-1|TRBD2
TGCGCCAGCAGCTCCCCCCGCTCAACTAGCGAGACTTTCACAGATACGCAGTATTTT
CASSSPRSTSETFTDTQYF
>TRBJ1-5|many|TRBV5-6|.
TGTGCCAGCAGCTTGCAACTTCTAAGCAATCAGCCCCAGCATTTT
CASSLQLLSNQPQHF
>TRBJ2-7|.|TRBV4-2|.
TGTGCCAGCAGCCAAGATAGGCTATCTTTCTACGAGCAGTACTTC
CASSQDRLSFYEQYF
>TRBJ1-5|many|TRBV12-3/TRBV12-4|.
TGTGCCAGCACCCCACAAGGAGGCAATCAGCCCCAGCATTTT
CASTPQGGNQPQHF
>TRBJ2-5|many|TRBV20-1|.
TGCAGTGCTGACGGTGGGGAGACCCAGTACTTC
CSADGGETQYF
>TRBJ1-4|few|TRBV4-1|TRBD1
TGCGCCAGCAGCCAAGGACAGGGACCGTTGGAGGAAAAACTGTTTTTT
CASSQGQGPLEEKLFF
>TRBJ1-2|many|TRBV19|TRBD1
TGTGCCAGTAGTGGGAAGACAGGGGATATTGACTATGGCTACACCTTC
CASSGKTGDIDYGYTF
>TRBJ2-2|many|TRBV30|TRBD1
TGTATGGGGGGGACAGGGGCCCGGACCGGGGAGCTGTTTTTT
CMGGTGARTGELFF
>TRBJ2-7|few|TRBV28|TRBD2
TGTGCCAGCAGTCCCCGGACTAGCGGGAGATACGAGCAGTACTTC
CASSPRTSGRYEQYF
>TRBJ2-5|many|TRBV30|TRBD2
TGTGCCTGGGGGCCCGGGACTAGAGATGAGACCCAGTACTTC
CAWGPGTRDETQYF
>TRBJ1-2|.|TRBV12-3/TRBV12-4|TRBD1
TGTGCCAGCAGTTCTCCCGGACAGGGCTATGGCTACACCTTC
CASSSPGQGYGYTF
>TRBJ2-7|.|TRBV12-3/TRBV12-4|.
TGTGCCAGCAGCTTGCGGGGACTGGTAAGCTCCTACAACGAGCAGTACTTC
CASSLRGLVSSYNEQYF
>TRBJ1-2|many|TRBV29-1|.
TGCAGCGTTGTGCTAACGGCGGGCTATGGCTACACCTTC
CSVVLTAGYGYTF
>TRBJ2-7|many|TRBV20-1|TRBD2
TGCAGTGCTAGGGGGACTAGCGGGAGGGAGCTCTACGAGCAGTACTTC
CSARGTSGRELYEQYF
>TRBJ2-7|many|TRBV20-1|TRBD2
TGCAGTGCCCCCTTTACTAGCGGGAGAACTAATTGGCTCGAGCAGTACTTC
CSAPFTSGRTNWLEQYF
>TRBJ1-2|many|TRBV30|.
TGTGCCTGGAGTAGGGTTGGACAGAGGGATAGGTATGGCTACACCTTC
CAWSRVGQRDRYGYTF
>TRBJ1-2|.|TRBV20-1|.
TGCAGTGCGCTTCCTCAGGGGACTGATGGCTACACCTTC
CSALPQGTDGYTF
>TRBJ2-5|many|TRBV5-1|.
TGCGCCAGCAGCCCGGGACTCGACCTGGGGGAGACCCAGTACTTC
CASSPGLDLGETQYF
>TRBJ1-1|many|TRBV12-3/TRBV12-4|.
TGTGCCAGCAGTCTCCTAACAGGGTTCGGCGAAGCTTTCTTT
CASSLLTGFGEAFF
>TRBJ2-7|many|TRBV5-1|.
TGCGCCAGCAGCTTCGGCCGCTTGGACGCCGAGCAGTACTTC
CASSFGRLDAEQYF
>TRBJ1-1|many|TRBV30|.
TGTGCCTGGGGGTCTGGGGTTCGGTTGGTAAAAAGGACGAACACTGAAGCTTTCTTT
CAWGSGVRLVKRTNTEAFF
>TRBJ1-3|many|TRBV11-2|.
TGTGCCAGCAGCCACTCTGGAAACACCATATATTTT
CASSHSGNTIYF
>TRBJ2-5|.|TRBV9|TRBD2
TGTGCCAGCAGCCCCGGGACTAGCGGGAGGGCCCAAGAGACCCAGTACTTC
CASSPGTSGRAQETQYF
>TRBJ1-4|few|TRBV7-9|.
TGTGCCAGCAGCGGCGGAGGGGGGGAAAAACTGTCTTTT
CASSGGGGEKLSF
>TRBJ2-7|few|TRBV5-1|.
TGCGCCAGCAGTTTGGGCAGGAACTACGAGCAGTACTTC
CASSLGRNYEQYF
>TRBJ2-7|.|TRBV12-3/TRBV12-4|TRBD2
TGTGCCAGCAGTTTCCGACTAGCGGGGGACAATGGCGAGCAGTACTTC
CASSFRLAGDNGEQYF
>TRBJ2-5|many|TRBV9|.
TGTGCCAGCAGCGCAGCAGAGACCCAGTACTTC
CASSAAETQYF
>TRBJ2-7|many|TRBV11-2|.
TGTGCCAGCAGCTTAGCGGGTTACGGGACTTCCTACGAGCAGTACTTC
CASSLAGYGTSYEQYF
>TRBJ2-3|many|TRBV2|.
TGTGCCAGCAGAAGAGAGGGGGGGGCAGATACGCAGTATTTT
CASRREGGADTQYF
>TRBJ2-1|many|TRBV11-2|.
TGTGCCAGCAGCTTAGATGGGGTCCAGGGGAATGAGCAGTTCTTC
CASSLDGVQGNEQFF
>TRBJ1-5|.|TRBV18|.
TGTGCCAGCTCACCACAGGGGGGCAAGCCCCAGCATTTT
CASSPQGGKPQHF